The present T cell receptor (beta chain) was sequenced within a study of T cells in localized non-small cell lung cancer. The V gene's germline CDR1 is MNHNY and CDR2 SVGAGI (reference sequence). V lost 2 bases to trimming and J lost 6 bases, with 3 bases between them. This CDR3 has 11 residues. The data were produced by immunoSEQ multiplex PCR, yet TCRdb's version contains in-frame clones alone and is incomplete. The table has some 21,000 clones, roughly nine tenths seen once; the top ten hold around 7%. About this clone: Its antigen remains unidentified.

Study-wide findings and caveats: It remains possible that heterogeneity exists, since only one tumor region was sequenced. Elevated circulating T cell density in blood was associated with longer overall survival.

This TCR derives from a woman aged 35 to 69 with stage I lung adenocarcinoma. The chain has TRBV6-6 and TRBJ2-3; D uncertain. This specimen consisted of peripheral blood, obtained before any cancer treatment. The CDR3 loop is CASSYGDTQYF. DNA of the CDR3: TGTGCCAGCAGTTACGGGGATACGCAGTATTTT.